This record covers a single TCR beta chain. Authors' methods: Estimation of nucleated cell counts relied on the amplification of reference gene primers. Some clones are missing from TCRdb's copy, which holds only in-frame ones; the method was immunoSEQ multiplex PCR. V and J calls and clone size are copied from that table; D and trimming were computed from the DNA. The top ten clones hold roughly a tenth of a sample with 60,000 to 65,000 clones, around 83% of them seen once. The CDR3 totals 15 residues. Germline V lookup: CDR1 SGHNT, CDR2 YYREEE (reference sequence). Trimming removed 0 bases from V and 6 bases from J; junction bases left unmatched: 8. This record comes from a study of blood T cell repertoires in COVID-19. Study as a whole: Samples of COVID-19 (acute and convalescent) were obtained from the United States, Italy and Spain. PBMCs, B-cell-depleted T cells, or T cells provided the cDNA or gDNA that made up the material.

Followed longitudinally, the Seattle patients had been enrolled during active infection. The receptor was isolated from a middle-aged man with COVID-19, enrolled during active disease. Material: peripheral blood. J is TRBJ2-7 and V is TRBV5-4; TRBD1 agrees at 8 bases. CDR3 loop: CASSLARAGGGEQYF. CDR3 coding DNA: TGTGCCAGCAGCTTGGCCCGAGCAGGGGGCGGCGAGCAGTACTTC.